The T cell receptor beta chain under discussion was sequenced for a study of healthy donors' naive CD4 and CD8 T cells. General observations from the study: A reported CD4+/CD8+ bias affected most V and J genes in naive cells. Positive CDR3 charge linked to CD4+ cells, negative to CD8+ cells.

CD4+CD8-CD45RO-CD45RA+ cells were naive CD4+; CD8+CD4-CD45RA+CD27bright cells were naive CD8+. Germline CDR1 and CDR2: SGHRS and YFSETQ. This CDR3 has 15 amino acids. V was trimmed by 3 bases and J by 1 base, leaving 13 bases between them. Each TCR library used roughly 0.45 ug of total RNA and a linear amplification protocol. Each CDR3 protein gets one entry after TCRdb re-called the reads with MiXCR. The sample lists about 180,000 distinct CDR3 sequences, around 74% seen once, with around 2% in the top ten. To note about this clonotype: Its antigen is currently unknown.

The sequencing sample was made of naive CD4+ and CD8+ T cells sorted from blood, pooled from several donors. This chain joins TRBV5-1 and TRBJ1-1, with a tentative D call TRBD1 (6 bases). This sequence originates from a pool of human donors in good health; the sample pools cells from several healthy donors. The CDR3 coding sequence is TGCGCCAGCAGCTGGGGGACATATGCGAACACTGAAGCTTTCTTT. It translates to CASSWGTYANTEAFF.